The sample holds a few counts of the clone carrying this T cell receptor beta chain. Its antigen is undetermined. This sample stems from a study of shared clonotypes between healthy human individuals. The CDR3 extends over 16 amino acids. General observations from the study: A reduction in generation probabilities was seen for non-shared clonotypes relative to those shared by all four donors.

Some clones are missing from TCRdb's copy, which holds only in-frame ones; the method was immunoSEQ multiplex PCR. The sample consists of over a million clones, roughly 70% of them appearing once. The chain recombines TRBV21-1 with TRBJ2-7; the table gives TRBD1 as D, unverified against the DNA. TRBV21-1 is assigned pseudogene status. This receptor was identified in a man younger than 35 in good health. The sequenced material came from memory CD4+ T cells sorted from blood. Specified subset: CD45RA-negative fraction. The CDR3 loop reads CASSKKWTGNSYEQYF. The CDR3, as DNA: TGTGCCAGCAGCAAAAAATGGACAGGCAATTCCTACGAGCAGTACTTC.